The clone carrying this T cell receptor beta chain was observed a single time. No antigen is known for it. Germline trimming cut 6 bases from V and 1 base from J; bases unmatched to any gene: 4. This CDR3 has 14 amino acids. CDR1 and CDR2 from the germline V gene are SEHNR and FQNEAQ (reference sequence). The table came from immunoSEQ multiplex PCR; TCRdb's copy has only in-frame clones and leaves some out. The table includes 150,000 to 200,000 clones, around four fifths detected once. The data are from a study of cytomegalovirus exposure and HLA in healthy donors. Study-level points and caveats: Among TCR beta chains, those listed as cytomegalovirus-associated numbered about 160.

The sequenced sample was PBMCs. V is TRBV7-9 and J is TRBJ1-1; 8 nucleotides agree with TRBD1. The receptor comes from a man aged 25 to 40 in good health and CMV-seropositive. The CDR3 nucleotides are TGTGCCAGCAGGCTACAGGGGGGGAACACTGAAGCTTTCTTT. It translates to CASRLQGGNTEAFF.